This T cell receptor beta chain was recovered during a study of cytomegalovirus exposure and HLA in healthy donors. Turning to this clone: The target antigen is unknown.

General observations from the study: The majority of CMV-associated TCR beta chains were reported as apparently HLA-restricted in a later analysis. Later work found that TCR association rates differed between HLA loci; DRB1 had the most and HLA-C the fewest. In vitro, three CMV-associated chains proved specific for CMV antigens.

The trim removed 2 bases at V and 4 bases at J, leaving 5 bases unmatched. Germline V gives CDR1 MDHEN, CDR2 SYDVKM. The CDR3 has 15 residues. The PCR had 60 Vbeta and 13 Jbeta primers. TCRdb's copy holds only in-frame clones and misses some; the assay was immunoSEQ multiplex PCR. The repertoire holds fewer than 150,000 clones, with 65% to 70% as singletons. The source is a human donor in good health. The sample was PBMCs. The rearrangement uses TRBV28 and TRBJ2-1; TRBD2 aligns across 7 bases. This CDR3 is CASSLPRGGYNEQFF. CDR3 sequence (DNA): TGTGCCAGCAGTTTACCGCGCGGGGGTTACAATGAGCAGTTCTTC.